This entry lists 9 T cell receptor beta chains sequenced from one sample in a study of cytomegalovirus exposure and HLA in healthy donors. Primers included in the PCR were 60 Vbeta and 13 Jbeta primers. Generated by immunoSEQ multiplex PCR, the TCRdb table keeps only in-frame clones and is missing some. Its listing shows more than 110,000 clones. Input material: PBMCs. The receptors were gathered from a man aged 40-50 years in good health and CMV-seronegative.

This chain joins TRBV6-5 and TRBJ1-5; D perhaps matches TRBD1 (5 bases). The CDR3 runs 15 residues. V was trimmed by 6 bases and J by 0 bases, leaving 12 bases between them. Germline loops: CDR1 MNHEY, CDR2 SVGAGI. CDR3 coding DNA: TGTGCCAGCAGGGGCGACAGAAATAGCAATCAGCCCCAGCATTTT. Translated, it gives CASRGDRNSNQPQHF.

The chain carries TRBV6-1 and TRBJ1-1, with D tentatively TRBD1 (6 bases). V dropped 1 base and J dropped 9 bases, with 18 bases sitting between them. The germline CDR1 and CDR2 sequences are MNHNS and SASEGT. This CDR3 is built from 15 residues. CDR3 DNA sequence: TGTGCCAGCAGTGAAGAAGAGGGGGTAGCATGGAAAGCTTTCTTT. It translates to CASSEEEGVAWKAFF.

This chain joins TRBV6-5 and TRBJ2-3; D may be TRBD2 (5 bases). The CDR3 spans 13 residues. V was pared by 6 bases and J by 3 bases, with 10 bases between. CDR1 is MNHEY and CDR2 is SVGAGI in the germline V gene. The CDR3 here is CASSRGVTDTQYF. CDR3 sequence (DNA): TGTGCCAGCAGCCGGGGTGTGACAGATACGCAGTATTTT.

V usage is TRBV7-3 and J usage is TRBJ2-2, with a possible D match to TRBD1 (5 bases). Germline-derived CDR1 and CDR2 are SGHTA and FQGTGA. The CDR3 runs to 14 residues. Deletions cut 3 bases from V and 7 bases from J, with 12 bases between. This CDR3 is CASSFITQGGELFF. Written as DNA, the CDR3 is TGTGCCAGCAGCTTTATAACCCAGGGCGGGGAGCTGTTTTTT.

This chain links TRBV5-8 with TRBJ1-5; D not certain. The V end lost 4 bases, the J end lost 4 bases, and 3 bases lay between the germline ends. CDR1 SGHTS and CDR2 YDEGEE come from the germline V gene. This CDR3 has 11 residues. This CDR3 reads CASSLNQPQHF. The CDR3 DNA reads TGTGCCAGCAGCCTAAATCAGCCCCAGCATTTT. Based on the CDR3 plus reference TRBV5-8 and TRBJ1-5, the full variable domain is EAGVTQSPTHLIKTRGQQATLRCSPISGHTSVYWYQQALGLGLQFLLWYDEGEERNRGNFPPRFSGRQFPNYSSELNVNALELEDSALYLCASSLNQPQHFGDGTRLSIL.

The V gene is TRBV29-1, the J gene TRBJ1-1; TRBD1 is a possible D gene (5 bases). Germline values: CDR1 SQVTM, CDR2 ANQGSEA. The V end lost 3 bases, the J end lost 11 bases, and 10 bases lay between the germline ends. There are 10 residues in the CDR3. DNA of the CDR3: TGCAGCGTTGACAAGGGGTACGCTTTCTTT. Its translation is CSVDKGYAFF.

V usage is TRBV5-1 and J usage is TRBJ2-6; 12 nucleotides agree with TRBD1. With 0 bases clipped from V and 4 bases from J, the junction kept 8 bases outside the gene matches. Germline lookup yields CDR1 SGHRS and CDR2 YFSETQ. The CDR3 is 19 amino acids. The CDR3 bases are TGCGCCAGCAGCTTGGCCGGGACAGGGGGCATAACGGGGGCCAACGTCCTGACTTTC. It specifies CASSLAGTGGITGANVLTF.

The chain recombines TRBV9 with TRBJ2-3, with 9 positions matching TRBD2. The J segment lost 11 bases and the V segment lost 0 bases, leaving 10 bases of the junction unmatched. The CDR3 extends over 15 amino acids. Germline V gene data show CDR1 as SGDLS and CDR2 as YYNGEE. CDR3 in DNA: TGTGCCAGCAGCGTAGCGCTCGCGGGGGGGGACAGGCAGTATTTT. This sequence encodes CASSVALAGGDRQYF. Based on the CDR3 plus reference TRBV9 and TRBJ2-3, the full variable domain is DSGVTQTPKHLITATGQRVTLRCSPRSGDLSVYWYQQSLDQGLQFLIQYYNGEERAKGNILERFSAQQFPDLHSELNLSSLELGDSALYFCASSVALAGGDRQYFGPGTRLTVL.

The chain has TRBV7-9 and TRBJ2-3, with D possibly being TRBD1 (6 bases). Per the germline V gene, CDR1 is SEHNR and CDR2 is FQNEAQ (reference sequence). This CDR3 is 14 amino acids long. The germline V and J ends were trimmed by 11 bases and 0 bases, with 15 bases remaining between them. CDR3 coding DNA: TGTGCCGGAAAGGACAGATCTAGCACAGATACGCAGTATTTT. This sequence encodes CAGKDRSSTDTQYF.